This entry describes one T cell receptor beta chain. This clonotype was recorded many times. No cognate antigen has been identified for it. There are no base qualities to consult, and no much larger clone falls within one base. The germline V gene yields LGHNA for CDR1 and YSLEER for CDR2. The junction carries 9 bases between V and J, which are trimmed by 0 bases and 0 bases respectively. Including the terminal cysteine and phenylalanine, the CDR3 comprises 16 residues. Only CDR3 DNA is held: 48 bases, read in frame from base 1. This specimen belongs to a study (dated by TCRdb to the mid-2010s). General notes on the study: The study tested whether tumor-infiltrating Tregs in breast cancer are recruited from blood Tregs or converted in situ from other CD4+ T cell subsets. General conclusions and limits of the study: The validation in the larger cohort was limited to a single TCR beta V-J rearrangement instead of whole repertoires. The greatest overlap of tumor-infiltrating Treg TCR alpha and beta sequences was observed with tumor naive CD4+ T cells, followed by blood naive CD4+ T cells. The TCR gene usage of tumor memory CD4+ T cells clustered together with blood and lymph node memory CD4+ cells and with lymph node naive CD4+ cells.

Cells that were CD4+CD25+CD127-/low were the ones isolated as Tregs. Tregs, naive and memory CD4+ T cells from tumor, blood and ipsilateral draining lymph nodes of about five breast cancer patients underwent full-length TCR alpha and beta sequencing. Tumor tissue and lymph nodes obtained by ipsilateral axillary dissection were perfused with PBS, cut into small pieces and digested using collagenase I and hyaluronidase. A purity exceeding 90% was confirmed by FACS for the sorted cell populations. Full-length TCR variable regions were amplified by 5' RACE PCR using constant-region reverse primers, and then by semi-nested PCR using Nested Universal Primer A. The ReliaPrep RNA Cell Miniprep System was used to extract total RNA, which was then reverse transcribed into 5'RACE-ready cDNA with the SMARTer RACE 5'/3' Kit. An Illumina MiSeq was used to sequence the full-length TCR alpha and beta libraries, which had been barcoded with multiplex adaptors. On the authors' methods: For each of nine subset-tissue groups, sequencing data from the five patients were combined, and the groups were compared by unsupervised clustering of TCR gene usage. The Morisita-Horn index was used to calculate repertoire similarity, with shared sequences weighted by how much each contributed to each repertoire. TCRdb trimmed the raw reads at Q25, called clones with MiXCR and kept productive beta chains. Entries are consolidated by CDR3 protein sequence, retaining the most common genes and DNA. The V and J calls here are based on TCRdb, not the publication. This sample is represented by over 45,000 distinct CDR3 sequences; approximately 27% of them were singletons. The top ten clonotypes cover roughly 2.1% of the sample.

The TCR comes from a female donor with breast cancer. What was sequenced was tumor-infiltrating Tregs sorted from the breast tumor. The sequence links TRBV4-3 to TRBJ1-5; no confident D gene assignment can be made. In nucleotide form, the sequence is TGCGCCAGCAGCCAAGATCTGAGGTATAGCAATCAGCCCCAGCATTTT. Translation gives CASSQDLRYSNQPQHF.